This TCR beta chain was obtained from a study of cytomegalovirus exposure and HLA in healthy donors. Primers for the PCR totalled 60 Vbeta and 13 Jbeta. Assay used: immunoSEQ multiplex PCR; TCRdb lists only in-frame clones, some missing. The sample shows some 120,000 clones, under 90% of them seen only once. The length of the CDR3 is 13 residues. CDR1 is SGHNT and CDR2 is YENEEA in the germline V gene. The V end lost 1 base, the J end lost 5 bases, and 6 bases lay between the germline ends. The chain has TRBV11-3 and TRBJ2-1; unclear D gene. Source material: PBMCs. The source of this sequence is a woman in her 40s in good health and CMV-seronegative. In nucleotides, the CDR3 is TGTGCCAGCAGCTTAGGACTCCACAATGAGCAGTTCTTC. Translation: CASSLGLHNEQFF.